This T cell receptor beta chain was captured in a study of T cell responses to AZD1222 COVID-19 vaccine (TCRdb year 2021). With regard to the full study: AZD1222 recipients with second doses at about 4 weeks or about 12 weeks were pooled, because spike-specific TCR depth and breadth did not differ between schedules. TCR sequencing covered fewer than 250 trial participants: about 210 given two doses of AZD1222 and approximately 26 given two doses of MenACWY control vaccine. Trial participants were enrolled by age into 18-55, 56-69 and 70-plus year subgroups, with roughly 150, 30 and 60 TCR-sequenced participants respectively. The paper as a whole reports these results and caveats: Reportedly, almost half of the unique spike-specific TCRs recognized epitopes lying outside the regions that are mutated in the B.1.351 and B.1.1.7 variants. Spike-specific TCR breadth and depth rose significantly after two AZD1222 doses compared with day 0 and with MenACWY recipients. Conclusions about previously exposed vaccinees were limited because only six AZD1222 recipients were SARS-CoV-2 seropositive at baseline. In the small 56-69-year group, the increase in depth fell short of significance, most likely because of low power. Vaccine-associated CD4 TCRs spanned the whole spike protein, with dominant responses in regions 160-218 and 743-854. Because no day 14 peak-response samples were available, repertoires were characterized only after the peak T cell response. Participants were mostly white British and included more females than males, and it was suggested by the authors that clonal diversity may have been underestimated.

The time point label on this specimen signifies: baseline before first vaccination. The vaccinee samples were drawn from two UK trials, COV001 and COV002, one of which was a single-blind randomized controlled phase 2/3 trial testing AZD1222 (ChAdOx1 nCoV-19) in healthy adults. For TCRbeta chain sequencing, PBMC samples were collected from trial participants at day 0 and at day 28 after the second dose. In the case of this clone: Its cognate antigen has yet to be identified. The input lacks base qualities; no much larger clone sits a single base away. Other DNA sequences in the sample encode the same CDR3.

The CDR3 regions of human TCRbeta chains were analyzed by immunosequencing. Regarding the original processing steps: Repertoire TCRs were matched against a reference library of SARS-CoV-2-specific TCRs generated with the MIRA antigen-specificity platform. Breadth was defined as the fraction of unique TCRs that were SARS-CoV-2-associated, and depth was defined as the fraction of total T cells that were SARS-CoV-2-associated. Using the MIRA data, each spike-specific TCR was mapped to the spike region that the TCR reacts to and placed in a CD4 or CD8 class. Log10-transformed breadth and depth values were compared by one-way ANOVA with Sidak's multiple comparisons tests. TCRdb's version of the immuneACCESS table is confined to in-frame rearrangements and falls short of the full clone set. An unresolved V gene accounts for under half of the shortfall where checked; the remainder is of unknown origin. V and J calls plus clone size are reproduced from that table; the DNA served to infer D and trimming. The sample table shows under 200,000 clones, and 94% are seen once. About 0.6% of the sample is taken by the ten largest.

This sample comprised peripheral blood, obtained on day 0 of AZD1222 vaccination. This TCR came from an adult in good health.

The nucleotide sequence is given as TGTGCCAGCAGTTCGGGAATGTACACTGAAGCTTTCTTT. This is translated as CASSSGMYTEAFF. The sequence links TRBV6-5 to TRBJ1-1; too little of a D gene remains to name it. The CDR3 starts with the cysteine, ends with the phenylalanine, and has 13 residues. Only the CDR3 DNA stays, 39 bases, in frame from base 1. V lost 4 bases and J lost 3 bases; the stretch between them is 9 bases long. The germline V gene sets CDR1 to MNHEY and CDR2 to SVGAGI.